Many counts were recorded for the clone carrying this TCR beta chain. The CDR3 is made up of 16 amino acids. V shed 2 bases and J shed 0 bases, with 14 bases lying between them. The V gene's germline CDR1 is MDHEN and CDR2 SYDVKM. This specimen comes from a study of T-cell reconstitution after alpha-beta-depleted transplantation in children. A library of TCRbeta sequences, prepared with unique molecular identifiers, was generated. In TCRdb, the PCR reads were re-called with MiXCR into one record per CDR3 protein. The data show almost 500,000 distinct CDR3 sequences, approximately 12% seen once. This sequence joins TRBV28 and TRBJ2-7; maybe TRBD1 (6 bases). The clonotype was recovered from a human donor who donated a stem cell graft to a child with combined immunodeficiency. This specimen was PBMCs from the stem cell graft donor, taken from the stem cell graft. The CDR3 DNA reads TGTGCCAGCAGTTTAGAAGGACAGAGCGCCTCCTACGAGCAGTACTTC. Amino acid sequence: CASSLEGQSASYEQYF. The variable domain in full, completed from reference TRBV28 and TRBJ2-7, reads DVKVTQSSRYLVKRTGEKVFLECVQDMDHENMFWYRQDPGLGLRLIYFSYDVKMKEKGDIPEGYSVSREKKERFSLILESASTNQTSMYLCASSLEGQSASYEQYFGPGTRLTVT.